This T cell receptor (beta chain) is drawn from a study of cytomegalovirus exposure and HLA in healthy donors. General study results and limits: Rare TCR sequences predominated, though certain public TCRs were found in many donors. CMV antigen specificity was confirmed in vitro for three CMV-associated chains. The authors excluded some V segments, including TRBV6-2 and TRBV6-3, as indistinguishable.

Notes on this clone: Antigen unknown.

The CDR3 has 13 amino acids. V was pared by 5 bases and J by 2 bases, with 9 bases between. Germline V gene lookup returns CDR1 LNHDA and CDR2 SQIVND (reference sequence). The PCR contained 60 Vbeta and 13 Jbeta primers. Sequencing used immunoSEQ multiplex PCR; TCRdb keeps in-frame clones, though not all of them. The sample carries 150,000 to 200,000 clones, roughly three quarters recorded once. The source is a woman in her forties or fifties in good health and CMV-seronegative. V usage is TRBV19 and J usage is TRBJ2-5, with no clear D. Input material: PBMCs. The CDR3 DNA reads TGTGCCAGTAGTCCTCTGTCGCAAGAGACCCAGTACTTC. It yields the protein CASSPLSQETQYF. The full variable domain, in which reference TRBV19 and TRBJ2-5 provide the parts outside the CDR3, is DGGITQSPKYLFRKEGQNVTLSCEQNLNHDAMYWYRQDPGQGLRLIYYSQIVNDFQKGDIAEGYSVSREKKESFPLTVTSAQKNPTAFYLCASSPLSQETQYFGPGTRLLVL.